Presented here are 13 T cell receptor beta chains from one specimen sequenced in a study of T cells in women clearing cervical HPV infection. Profiling relied on immunoSEQ multiplex PCR, and the TCRdb table lists in-frame clones only, not all of them. Its clone listing holds about 20,000 clones. The material sequenced was blood buffy coat. The receptors here all came from a woman aged 18 to 75 with a cervical HPV16 infection that either progressed to CIN3+ or cleared (not recorded which).

In regard to this clone: The read is 3 residues too short to cover the CDR3 end, so that end is filled in from the germline J gene. The rearrangement links TRBV20-1 to TRBJ2-2, with D possibly being TRBD2 (5 bases). This CDR3 has 16 residues. The V gene's germline CDR1 is DFQATT and CDR2 SNEGSKA (reference sequence). The V end lost 0 bases, the J end lost 5 bases, and 16 bases lay between the germline ends. CDR3 DNA (partial): TGCAGTGCTAGAGAGACCGGGGATTTTGGAACCGGGGAG. Translated, it gives CSARETGDFGTGE. The full-length CDR3 reads as CSARETGDFGTGELFF.

This clone is identified as medium-sized from frequency. With the read ending 3 residues before the CDR3 end, the germline J gene is used to fill in that end. The rearrangement links TRBV30 to TRBJ2-4, with 9 bases aligning to TRBD1. Germline CDR1 is GTSNPN and CDR2 is SVGIG (reference sequence). V dropped 3 bases and J dropped 2; count of bases not matched to a gene: 8. The CDR3 totals 16 residues. CDR3 DNA, as far as it was read: TGTGCCTGGAGCCTTCGGGACAGGGAACCCAAAAACATT. It is translated as CAWSLRDREPKNI. The complete CDR3 reads CAWSLRDREPKNIQYF.

Turning to this clone: Coverage ceases 3 residues before the CDR3 finishes, and the germline J gene fills in the end. The chain uses TRBV19 and TRBJ1-2, with D tentatively TRBD1 (6 bases). The V and J ends lost 5 bases and 7 bases respectively, with 14 bases between them. The CDR3 length is 13 residues. The germline V gene encodes CDR1 LNHDA and CDR2 SQIVND (reference sequence). The covered CDR3 bases are TGTGCCAGTAGTCTTAACAGGGTGGGTGGC. This codes for CASSLNRVGG. In full, the CDR3 is CASSLNRVGGYTF.

Comment on this clone: The CDR3 end lies 3 residues beyond the end of the read and is filled in from the germline J gene. The chain is built from TRBV6-1 and TRBJ1-2, with a weak D call TRBD1 (5 bases). This CDR3 contains 15 residues. Germline lookup yields CDR1 MNHNS and CDR2 SASEGT. V lost 2 bases, J lost 4 bases, and 14 bases lay in between. CDR3 residues: CASSELVGGSYGYTF. The DNA read from the CDR3 is TGTGCCAGCAGTGAACTTGTCGGGGGATCCTATGGC.

Turning to this clone: The read ends 3 residues before the CDR3 terminus; that terminus is restored from the germline J gene. The chain joins TRBV7-3 to TRBJ1-2, with no clear D. This CDR3 comprises 13 residues. CDR1 SGHTA and CDR2 FQGTGA come from the germline V gene. The CDR3 sequence: CASSPGPGYSYTF. The covered CDR3 bases are TGTGCCAGCAGCCCGGGCCCGGGGTATAGC.

A remark on this clone: The CDR3 end is not reached by the read, which stops 3 residues before it; the germline J gene fills it in. The chain recombines TRBV10-3 with TRBJ2-5, with D possibly being TRBD2 (5 bases). In germline, CDR1 is ENHRY, CDR2 SYGVKD. V shed 0 bases and J shed 2 bases, with 16 bases lying between them. The CDR3 extends over 17 amino acids. The CDR3 bases that were read are TGTGCCATCAGTGAGTCCGGACCTGGACGGACTCAAGAGACC. This codes for CAISESGPGRTQET. Given in full, the CDR3 is CAISESGPGRTQETQYF.

Regarding this clone: The read ends 3 residues before the CDR3 terminus; that terminus is restored from the germline J gene. The chain employs TRBV6-2 or TRBV6-3 and TRBJ1-2, with TRBD1 as a possible D gene (6 bases). V gave up 4 bases and J gave up 3 bases, with 12 bases separating them. The CDR3 length is 14 residues. In germline, CDR1 is MNHEY, CDR2 SVGEGT. CDR3 residues: CASSSKQGYYGYTF. The sequenced CDR3 bases are TGTGCCAGCAGTTCGAAACAGGGCTACTATGGC.

To note about this clone: From the germline J gene comes the end of the CDR3, since the read stops 3 residues before it. The V call is TRBV7-6, the J call TRBJ2-7, with 8 bases lining up with TRBD1. With V trimmed by 5 bases and J by 1 base, 10 bases remained unmatched. CDR1 and CDR2 from the germline V gene are SGHVS and FNYEAQ. The CDR3 runs 16 residues. Partial CDR3 DNA: TGTGCCAGCAGCGGACAGGGTCCTACTACTTCCTACGAG. It translates to CASSGQGPTTSYE. The whole CDR3 sequence is CASSGQGPTTSYEQYF.

With respect to this clone: With the read ending 3 residues before the CDR3 end, the germline J gene is used to fill in that end. V gene TRBV7-3 combines with J gene TRBJ2-7, with D possibly matching TRBD1 (5 bases). Germline values: CDR1 SGHTA, CDR2 FQGTGA. With 2 bases removed from V and 2 bases from J, the gap between germline ends came to 10 bases. The CDR3 covers 14 residues. The CDR3 DNA, read in part, is TGTGCCAGCAGCTTATGGGCAGGGACCTACGAG. It yields the protein CASSLWAGTYE. The full-length CDR3 reads as CASSLWAGTYEQYF.

About this clone itself: The CDR3 goes on 3 residues after the read ends, and that part is filled in from the germline J gene. The chain recombines TRBV5-1 with TRBJ2-1; TRBD2 matches 8 bases. Trimming cost V 0 bases and J 8 bases; bases outside gene matches: 7. CDR3 size: 15 residues. CDR1 SGHRS and CDR2 YFSETQ come from the germline V gene. The CDR3: CASSLGSGGGDEQFF. The sequenced part of the CDR3 DNA is TGCGCCAGCAGCTTGGGCAGCGGGGGTGGCGATGAG.

As concerns this clone: Sequencing ends 3 residues short of the CDR3 end; the germline J gene provides the rest. The V call is TRBV19, the J call TRBJ1-3, with D unresolved. Germline CDR1 LNHDA, CDR2 SQIVND (reference sequence). V dropped 7 bases and J dropped 0 bases, with 10 bases sitting between them. This CDR3 spans 14 amino acids. The sequenced part of the CDR3 DNA is TGTGCCAGTACCGTACAGAGCTCTGGAAACACC. This gives the protein CASTVQSSGNT. The whole CDR3 is CASTVQSSGNTIYF. The full variable domain, its missing parts supplied by reference TRBV19 and TRBJ1-3, is DGGITQSPKYLFRKEGQNVTLSCEQNLNHDAMYWYRQDPGQGLRLIYYSQIVNDFQKGDIAEGYSVSREKKESFPLTVTSAQKNPTAFYLCASTVQSSGNTIYFGEGSWLTVV.

The CDR3 region is CSAPDRGRLAGVNEQFF. Incomplete CDR3 DNA: TGCAGTGCCCCGGACAGGGGACGTCTAGCGGGGGTAAATGAG. The chain has TRBV20-1 and TRBJ2-1; D possibly corresponds to TRBD2 (10 bases). Read sequence stops 3 residues before the CDR3 end, and the germline J gene provides the missing end. Germline V gene sequence: CDR1 DFQATT, CDR2 SNEGSKA (reference sequence). V dropped 6 bases and J dropped 7 bases, with 28 bases sitting between them. CDR3 length equals 17 residues.

Remarks on this clone: Read sequence stops 3 residues before the CDR3 end, and the germline J gene provides the missing end. This chain connects TRBV19 to TRBJ2-7, with 8 bases identical to TRBD2. Germline lookup yields CDR1 LNHDA and CDR2 SQIVND (reference sequence). The CDR3 has 16 residues. Losses at the gene ends were 5 bases for V and 6 bases for J; bases not matched to a gene: 15. The CDR3 is CASSSSGGLVSGEQYF. The covered CDR3 bases are TGTGCCAGTAGTTCCTCGGGGGGACTAGTTTCCGGCGAG.